Following are 27 T cell receptor beta chains from one sample sequenced in a study of OX40 agonist ivuxolimab in advanced cancers. Measured with immunoSEQ multiplex PCR; TCRdb has only the in-frame clones, and not every one. This table has around 69,000 clones, 84% appearing once. Source: CD4+ or CD8+ T cells sorted from blood, taken in a trial of the OX40 agonist ivuxolimab. The source is an adult with an advanced solid tumor such as melanoma, head and neck, liver or kidney cancer.

The gene calls are TRBV6-1 and TRBJ2-1, with TRBD2 matching over 9 bases. This CDR3 is built from 17 residues. Germline loops: CDR1 MNHNS, CDR2 SASEGT. V gave up 0 bases and J gave up 9 bases; unmatched junction bases: 12. For the CDR3, the DNA is TGTGCCAGCAGTGAAGCCCTCCCTAGCGGGATAAGGCCTGAGCAGTTCTTC. Amino acid sequence: CASSEALPSGIRPEQFF.

The chain couples TRBV7-9 to TRBJ2-5; unclear D gene. The DNA end lines up better with TRBJ2-7; the J call may be wrong. Germline CDR1 SEHNR, CDR2 FQNEAQ (reference sequence). The CDR3 totals 14 residues. CDR3 nucleotide sequence: TGTGCCAGCAGCCCAGTGGGTAACCCCTACGAGCAGTACTTC. Its protein is CASSPVGNPYEQYF.

The chain employs TRBV29-1 and TRBJ1-2, with 8 bases that match TRBD1. The V gene's germline CDR1 is SQVTM and CDR2 ANQGSEA. With V trimmed by 6 bases and J by 8 bases, 17 bases remained unmatched. The CDR3 is 15 amino acids. CDR3 sequence reads: CSVDRGYSMAEGYTF. In DNA form, the CDR3 reads TGCAGCGTAGACAGGGGATACTCTATGGCGGAAGGCTACACCTTC.

This clone was recorded a few times. CDR3 nucleotide sequence: TGTGCCAGCGGTTCGTTCGATTTTGAGGACACGGGGCTGTTTTTT. Its translation: CASGSFDFEDTGLFF. The rearrangement joins TRBV6-5 to TRBJ2-2, with a weak D call TRBD1 (5 bases). Looked up from germline, CDR1 is MNHEY and CDR2 is SVGAGI. V was clipped by 8 bases and J by 13 bases, with 26 bases between them. This CDR3 is 15 amino acids long.

This clone was picked up a small number of times. This chain connects TRBV7-8 to TRBJ2-7, with D uncertain. In germline, CDR1 is SGHVS, CDR2 FQNEAQ. With 5 bases removed from V and 6 bases from J, the gap between germline ends came to 8 bases. The CDR3 is 11 amino acids. CDR3 bases: TGTGCCAGCAGCACCAGTCCCGAGCAGTACTTC. It translates to CASSTSPEQYF.

This sequence joins TRBV15 and TRBJ2-7; no reliable D call. The germline V and J ends were trimmed by 0 bases and 7 bases, with 16 bases remaining between them. CDR3 length: 15 amino acids. Germline V gives CDR1 LNHNV, CDR2 YYDKDF (reference sequence). The CDR3 loop is CATSRDVPSMGEQYF. CDR3 sequence (DNA): TGTGCCACCAGCAGAGATGTCCCCTCAATGGGGGAGCAGTACTTC. Full variable domain (rest looked up from reference TRBV15 and TRBJ2-7): DAMVIQNPRYQVTQFGKPVTLSCSQTLNHNVMYWYQQKSSQAPKLLFHYYDKDFNNEADTPDNFQSRRPNTSFCFLDIRSPGLGDTAMYLCATSRDVPSMGEQYFGPGTRLTVT.

This chain links TRBV7-8 with TRBJ1-1, with D maybe TRBD1 (6 bases). Trimming left V 1 base short and J 3 bases short, with 9 bases between. This CDR3 is built from 14 residues. The germline gives CDR1 SGHVS, CDR2 FQNEAQ. The CDR3 DNA follows: TGTGCCAGCAGCTTAGGCCGGGGGCACACTGAAGCTTTCTTT. Its protein product is CASSLGRGHTEAFF.

The CDR3, as DNA: TGTGCCAGCACTTCGACCCATTCCACAGATACGCAGTATTTT. Protein sequence: CASTSTHSTDTQYF. This chain uses TRBV7-6 with TRBJ2-3; D gene uncertain. Trimming took 7 bases from V and 2 from J, leaving 13 bases between them. This CDR3 is 14 amino acids long. Germline CDR1 reads SGHVS; CDR2 reads FNYEAQ.

The chain has TRBV7-3 and TRBJ2-2; perhaps D is TRBD1 or TRBD2 (5 bases each). Germline V gene sequence: CDR1 SGHTA, CDR2 FQGTGA. Trimming removed 5 bases from V and 6 bases from J, with 22 bases in between. The CDR3 is 17 amino acids. The CDR3 nucleotides read TGTGCCAGCAGCCGCGCCCCGGGCCCCGGGACGGCCGGGGAGCTGTTTTTT. This codes for CASSRAPGPGTAGELFF.

The rearrangement links TRBV7-9 to TRBJ2-6, with D possibly called TRBD1 or TRBD2 (5 bases each). This CDR3 has 19 amino acids. Between the trimmed V and J ends, which lost 3 bases and 0 bases, there was a span of 18 bases. Per germline, CDR1 SEHNR and CDR2 FQNEAQ (reference sequence). The CDR3 loop is CASSFPNRDGVSGANVLTF. The CDR3 coding sequence is TGTGCCAGCAGCTTCCCTAACCGGGACGGGGTCTCTGGGGCCAACGTCCTGACTTTC.

The gene calls are TRBV5-1 and TRBJ2-7; 12 nucleotides match TRBD1. This CDR3 spans 17 amino acids. Germline loops: CDR1 SGHRS, CDR2 YFSETQ. With 1 base clipped from V and 6 bases from J, the junction kept 11 bases outside the gene matches. The CDR3 is CASSLRSMGQGASEQYF. The CDR3 nucleotides are TGCGCCAGCAGCTTGCGTTCGATGGGACAGGGGGCGTCCGAGCAGTACTTC.

J is TRBJ1-1 and V is TRBV10-2, with 7 bases identical to TRBD1. Germline values: CDR1 WSHSY, CDR2 SAAADI. The CDR3 is 16 amino acids. The trim removed 6 bases at V and 6 bases at J, leaving 16 bases unmatched. The CDR3 coding sequence is TGCGCCAGCAGACCCCTAATCGACAGGGTGGCCGCTGAAGCTTTCTTT. It translates to CASRPLIDRVAAEAFF.

This clone showed up just a few times. The chain uses TRBV28 and TRBJ2-1; TRBD2 aligns across 11 bases. V trimming: 5 bases; J trimming: 6 bases; junction bases outside the gene matches: 12. Germline V gives CDR1 MDHEN, CDR2 SYDVKM. This CDR3 contains 17 residues. The CDR3 sequence is CASSPDSGRAGGNEQFF. In DNA form, the CDR3 reads TGTGCCAGCAGTCCTGATAGCGGGAGGGCCGGGGGCAATGAGCAGTTCTTC. Using reference TRBV28 and TRBJ2-1 for the parts outside the CDR3, the full variable domain is DVKVTQSSRYLVKRTGEKVFLECVQDMDHENMFWYRQDPGLGLRLIYFSYDVKMKEKGDIPEGYSVSREKKERFSLILESASTNQTSMYLCASSPDSGRAGGNEQFFGPGTRLTVL.

The genes are TRBV28 and TRBJ1-1, with 11 positions matching TRBD1. The CDR3 is made up of 15 amino acids. V trimming: 5 bases; J trimming: 6 bases; junction bases outside the gene matches: 8. Germline assignment: CDR1 MDHEN and CDR2 SYDVKM. This CDR3 reads CASSPGTGGSAEAFF. In nucleotides, the CDR3 is TGTGCCAGCAGTCCCGGGACAGGGGGTTCGGCTGAAGCTTTCTTT. The complete variable domain, with remaining parts taken from reference TRBV28 and TRBJ1-1, reads DVKVTQSSRYLVKRTGEKVFLECVQDMDHENMFWYRQDPGLGLRLIYFSYDVKMKEKGDIPEGYSVSREKKERFSLILESASTNQTSMYLCASSPGTGGSAEAFFGQGTRLTVV.

This chain uses TRBV5-1 with TRBJ2-1; perhaps TRBD2 as D (6 bases). The ends were cut back, 0 bases at V and 15 bases at J, with 13 bases in the middle. The CDR3 spans 12 residues. The germline gives CDR1 SGHRS, CDR2 YFSETQ. This CDR3 reads CASSLAEGPPFF. In nucleotides, the CDR3 is TGCGCCAGCAGCTTGGCGGAGGGCCCCCCGTTCTTC.

This clone was picked up one time. The genes are TRBV19 and TRBJ2-7; no clear D gene. Germline V CDR1 and CDR2: LNHDA, SQIVND (reference sequence). Trimming took 9 bases from V and 2 from J, leaving 17 bases between them. The CDR3 runs 14 residues. The DNA of the CDR3 is TGTGCCAGCCGATTGTCCTTGGGCCCCTACGAGCAGTACTTC. The encoded protein is CASRLSLGPYEQYF. The entire variable domain, with the rest obtained from reference TRBV19 and TRBJ2-7, is as follows: DGGITQSPKYLFRKEGQNVTLSCEQNLNHDAMYWYRQDPGQGLRLIYYSQIVNDFQKGDIAEGYSVSREKKESFPLTVTSAQKNPTAFYLCASRLSLGPYEQYFGPGTRLTVT.

The V call is TRBV27, the J call TRBJ1-1, with a tentative D call TRBD1 (5 bases). The germline V gene encodes CDR1 MNHEY and CDR2 SMNVEV (reference sequence). The ends were cut back, 10 bases at V and 4 bases at J, with 10 bases in the middle. This CDR3 is built from 11 residues. The CDR3: CATKRGTEAFF. CDR3 sequence (DNA): TGTGCCACCAAGAGGGGCACTGAAGCTTTCTTT.

This clone was counted a single time. This chain uses TRBV6-1 with TRBJ2-1, with TRBD2 identical over 11 bases. The length of the CDR3 is 18 residues. Germline CDR1 reads MNHNS; CDR2 reads SASEGT. Trimming cost V 1 base and J 1 base; bases outside gene matches: 6. Written as DNA, the CDR3 is TGTGCCAGCAGTGAAGGGGGGGCTAGCGGGAGGTCCTACAATGAGCAGTTCTTC. Amino acids: CASSEGGASGRSYNEQFF.

The V gene is TRBV19, the J gene TRBJ1-2; D unresolved. Trimming pared 5 bases from V and 8 bases from J, leaving 18 bases between. The germline V gene encodes CDR1 LNHDA and CDR2 SQIVND (reference sequence). This CDR3 has 14 residues. CDR3: CASSARTRGRGYTF. In DNA form, the CDR3 reads TGTGCCAGTAGTGCCCGGACCCGAGGAAGGGGCTACACCTTC.

V usage is TRBV28 and J usage is TRBJ2-7, with D perhaps being TRBD1 or TRBD2 (5 bases each). Trimming left V 2 bases short and J 4 bases short, with 12 bases between. Germline-derived CDR1 and CDR2 are MDHEN and SYDVKM. The CDR3 runs to 14 residues. CDR3 sequence: CASSLRGRRYEQYF. CDR3 sequence (DNA): TGTGCCAGCAGTTTAAGGGGACGGAGGTACGAGCAGTACTTC. The whole variable domain, remainder taken from reference TRBV28 and TRBJ2-7, is DVKVTQSSRYLVKRTGEKVFLECVQDMDHENMFWYRQDPGLGLRLIYFSYDVKMKEKGDIPEGYSVSREKKERFSLILESASTNQTSMYLCASSLRGRRYEQYFGPGTRLTVT.

The rearrangement joins TRBV5-1 to TRBJ1-1; D remains unclear. The CDR3 extends over 15 amino acids. CDR1 is SGHRS and CDR2 is YFSETQ in the germline V gene. Deletions cut 1 base from V and 6 bases from J, with 16 bases between. The CDR3 loop reads CASSLSETENAEAFF. The CDR3 DNA sequence: TGCGCCAGCAGCTTGTCCGAGACCGAAAACGCTGAAGCTTTCTTT.

This chain uses TRBV11-2 with TRBJ1-1, with TRBD1 matching 8 bases. The CDR3 is 15 residues long. V shed 4 bases and J 5 bases; nucleotides not matched to a gene: 9. Looked up from germline, CDR1 is SGHAT and CDR2 is FQNNGV. The CDR3 sequence is CASSSRDRLVTEAFF. The CDR3 region has the DNA TGTGCCAGCAGCTCTCGGGACAGGTTAGTAACTGAAGCTTTCTTT.

V and J are TRBV7-6 and TRBJ2-5, with 8 bases that match TRBD2. The V gene's germline CDR1 is SGHVS and CDR2 FNYEAQ. The CDR3 consists of 14 residues. With 3 bases clipped from V and 4 bases from J, the junction kept 4 bases outside the gene matches. The CDR3 coding sequence is TGTGCCAGCAGCTTCAGCGGGAGCGGAGAGACCCAGTACTTC. This translates into CASSFSGSGETQYF.

This chain uses TRBV7-2 with TRBJ2-4; no clear D gene. This CDR3 is built from 14 residues. V lost 1 base, J lost 9 bases, and 13 bases lay in between. Germline V CDR1 and CDR2: SGHTA, FQGNSA. Written as DNA, the CDR3 is TGTGCCAGCAGCTTAGGAATGGGTTCGGGCATTCAGTACTTC. Translation: CASSLGMGSGIQYF.

The rearrangement links TRBV15 to TRBJ1-2; D not certain. Trimming pared 1 base from V and 10 bases from J, leaving 13 bases between. Germline lookup yields CDR1 LNHNV and CDR2 YYDKDF (reference sequence). The CDR3 loop spans 13 amino acids. Written as DNA, the CDR3 is TGTGCCACCAGCAGAGCTCTCCCAGACAACTACACCTTC. It encodes CATSRALPDNYTF. Using reference TRBV15 and TRBJ1-2 for the parts outside the CDR3, the full variable domain is DAMVIQNPRYQVTQFGKPVTLSCSQTLNHNVMYWYQQKSSQAPKLLFHYYDKDFNNEADTPDNFQSRRPNTSFCFLDIRSPGLGDTAMYLCATSRALPDNYTFGSGTRLTVV.

The rearrangement links TRBV5-1 to TRBJ1-1; 7 bases are shared with TRBD1. Germline V gives CDR1 SGHRS, CDR2 YFSETQ. V lost 4 bases, J lost 2 bases, and 8 bases stayed unmatched. The CDR3 extends over 15 amino acids. CDR3 region: CASSTDRAFNTEAFF. The CDR3 region has the DNA TGCGCCAGCAGCACCGACAGGGCCTTTAACACTGAAGCTTTCTTT.

This chain's CDR3 is CAWSLNGGPVGDEQYF. CDR3 DNA sequence: TGTGCCTGGTCCCTCAATGGGGGGCCTGTCGGGGACGAGCAGTACTTC. The genes are TRBV30 and TRBJ2-7; D tentatively reads TRBD1 or TRBD2 (6 bases each). The ends were cut back, 5 bases at V and 5 bases at J, with 25 bases in the middle. The CDR3 is made up of 16 amino acids. Per germline, CDR1 GTSNPN and CDR2 SVGIG (reference sequence). Complete variable domain (other parts from reference TRBV30 and TRBJ2-7): SQTIHQWPATLVQPVGSPLSLECTVEGTSNPNLYWYRQAAGRGLQLLFYSVGIGQISSEVPQNLSASRPQDRQFILSSKKLLLSDSGFYLCAWSLNGGPVGDEQYFGPGTRLTVT.